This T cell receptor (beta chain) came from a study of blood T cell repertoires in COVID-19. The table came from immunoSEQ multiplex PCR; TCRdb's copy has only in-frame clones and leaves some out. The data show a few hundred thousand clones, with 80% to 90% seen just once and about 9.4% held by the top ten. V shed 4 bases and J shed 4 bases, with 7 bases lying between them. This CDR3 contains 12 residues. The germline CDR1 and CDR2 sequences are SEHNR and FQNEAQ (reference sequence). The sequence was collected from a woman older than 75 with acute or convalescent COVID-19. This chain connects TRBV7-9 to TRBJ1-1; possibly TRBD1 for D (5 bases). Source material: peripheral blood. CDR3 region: CASSSGGTEAFF. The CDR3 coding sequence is TGTGCCAGCAGCTCGGGGGGCACTGAAGCTTTCTTT.